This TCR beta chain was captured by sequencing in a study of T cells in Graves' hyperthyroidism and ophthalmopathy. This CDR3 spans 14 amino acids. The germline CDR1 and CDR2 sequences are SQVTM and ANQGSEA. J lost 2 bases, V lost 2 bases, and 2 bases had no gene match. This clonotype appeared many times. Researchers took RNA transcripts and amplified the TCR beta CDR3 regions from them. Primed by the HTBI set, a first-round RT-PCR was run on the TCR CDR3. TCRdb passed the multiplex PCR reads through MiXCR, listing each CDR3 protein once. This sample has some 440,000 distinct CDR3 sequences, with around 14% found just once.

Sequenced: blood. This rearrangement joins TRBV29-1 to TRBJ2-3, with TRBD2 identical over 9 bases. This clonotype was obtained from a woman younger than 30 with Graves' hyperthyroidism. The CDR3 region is CSVESGGFTDTQYF. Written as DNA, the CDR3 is TGCAGCGTTGAAAGCGGGGGGTTCACAGATACGCAGTATTTT.